Sequencing of this T cell receptor beta chain was carried out in a study of shared clonotypes between healthy human individuals. The overall study: Three CD4 naive, three CD4 memory, two CD8 naive and one CD8 memory plate were used per donor. Whole-study results and caveats: Shared across a few donors were around 5% of the naive CD4 clonotypes. Deeper or shallower sequencing was expected to change how clonotypes are shared among donors.

Per germline, CDR1 ENHRY and CDR2 SYGVKD. This CDR3 is 15 amino acids long. J gave up 4 bases and V 0 bases, and 4 bases lay outside the gene matches. Positively selected for CCR7, the CD45RO-negative cells used as naive CD8 cells excluded terminally differentiated effector memory CD45RA+ cells. The protocol was immunoSEQ multiplex PCR, while the TCRdb copy is restricted to in-frame clones and leaves out a portion. This table has around 2,000,000 clones, roughly 95% appearing once. In regard to this clone: Its cognate antigen is unknown.

The chain combines TRBV10-3 with TRBJ2-5; TRBD2 matches at 8 bases. The TCR originated in a man between 18 and 29 years old in good health. Sequencing input: naive CD8+ T cells sorted from blood. The CDR3 protein is CAISESDAGGETQYF. Here the CDR3 DNA reads TGTGCCATCAGTGAGTCGGATGCGGGAGGAGAGACCCAGTACTTC.